The 25 T cell receptor beta chains below come from one sample, sequenced in a study of cytomegalovirus exposure and HLA in healthy donors. Data came from immunoSEQ multiplex PCR; TCRdb stores just in-frame clones and leaves some out. The sample records about 110,000 clones, approximately 96% being singletons. The sequenced sample was PBMCs. These TCRs come from a woman younger than 30 in good health and CMV-seronegative.

This chain connects TRBV30 to TRBJ2-7; 12 positions agree with TRBD2. J lost 5 bases, V lost 2 bases, and 4 bases had no gene match. The germline V gene has CDR1 GTSNPN and CDR2 SVGIG (reference sequence). The length of the CDR3 is 14 residues. The CDR3 coding sequence is TGTGCCTGGAGTCTAGCGGGGGGGTCCCACGAGCAGTACTTC. Translating gives CAWSLAGGSHEQYF. Variable domain in full (rest from reference TRBV30 and TRBJ2-7): SQTIHQWPATLVQPVGSPLSLECTVEGTSNPNLYWYRQAAGRGLQLLFYSVGIGQISSEVPQNLSASRPQDRQFILSSKKLLLSDSGFYLCAWSLAGGSHEQYFGPGTRLTVT.

The chain uses TRBV7-6 and TRBJ2-2, with 7 positions matching TRBD2. The V and J ends lost 3 bases and 1 base, in that order; junction bases with no gene match: 5. Germline-derived CDR1 and CDR2 are SGHVS and FNYEAQ. The CDR3 runs 16 residues. CDR3 protein: CASSFGLEMNTGELFF. CDR3 DNA: TGTGCCAGCAGCTTTGGACTAGAGATGAACACCGGGGAGCTGTTTTTT.

The rearrangement links TRBV14 to TRBJ1-1; D gene ambiguous. The germline V and J ends were trimmed by 4 bases and 6 bases, with 21 bases remaining between them. Germline CDR1 is SGHDN and CDR2 is FVKESK. CDR3 length: 16 amino acids. The CDR3 sequence: CASSPLEAIMSAEAFF. The CDR3 bases are TGTGCCAGCAGCCCGCTCGAGGCCATAATGTCCGCTGAAGCTTTCTTT.

The rearrangement uses TRBV19 and TRBJ2-1; perhaps TRBD2 as D (7 bases). CDR3 size: 15 residues. CDR1 is LNHDA, CDR2 SQIVND, per germline (reference sequence). V shed 4 bases and J shed 6 bases, with 16 bases lying between them. CDR3: CASSTLAGAPNEQFF. CDR3 nucleotide sequence: TGTGCCAGTAGTACTCTTGCGGGGGCACCCAATGAGCAGTTCTTC.

The CDR3 sequence: CASSLVSGGPNYEQYF. CDR3 coding DNA: TGTGCCAGCAGCTTAGTTTCGGGGGGGCCGAACTACGAGCAGTACTTC. The gene calls are TRBV7-2 and TRBJ2-7; 8 bases fit TRBD2. From germline, CDR1 is SGHTA and CDR2 FQGNSA. The CDR3 covers 16 residues. Germline trimming cut 1 base from V and 3 bases from J; bases unmatched to any gene: 8.

The chain couples TRBV4-3 to TRBJ2-5, with 11 bases identical to TRBD2. Per the germline V gene, CDR1 is LGHNA and CDR2 is YSLEER. The CDR3 is 16 residues long. Trimming at V came to 0 bases and at J to 4 bases, leaving 4 bases not matched to a gene. This chain's CDR3 is CASSQDWLAGGETQYF. The CDR3 DNA reads as TGCGCCAGCAGCCAAGACTGGCTAGCGGGGGGAGAGACCCAGTACTTC.

V and J are TRBV5-1 and TRBJ2-5; 7 bases match TRBD1. J was trimmed by 4 bases and V by 3 bases; bases with no gene match: 12. Germline V gives CDR1 SGHRS, CDR2 YFSETQ. The CDR3 runs 16 residues. The CDR3 DNA sequence: TGCGCCAGCAGCTCAGAACGACAGGGTATTAGAGAGACCCAGTACTTC. Its protein is CASSSERQGIRETQYF.

The rearrangement links TRBV2 to TRBJ1-2; D gene unclear. The ends were cut back, 7 bases at V and 5 bases at J, with 11 bases in the middle. The CDR3 extends over 12 amino acids. The germline gives CDR1 SNHLY, CDR2 FYNNEI. CDR3 bases: TGTGCCAGCACCGGGGTGGGGTATGGCTACACCTTC. Residues: CASTGVGYGYTF.

This clone showed up just once. The rearrangement joins TRBV28 to TRBJ2-3; 9 bases are a match to TRBD2. The V gene's germline CDR1 is MDHEN and CDR2 SYDVKM. There are 16 residues in the CDR3. V lost 3 bases, J lost 4 bases, and 8 bases stayed unmatched. The CDR3 here is CASSFRFGLASDTQYF. CDR3 nucleotides: TGTGCCAGCAGTTTTAGGTTCGGACTAGCGTCAGATACGCAGTATTTT.

The J gene is TRBJ2-7, the V gene TRBV19, with a possible D match to TRBD1 (6 bases). Between the trimmed V and J ends, which lost 5 bases and 2 bases, there was a span of 19 bases. The CDR3 extends over 16 amino acids. Germline values: CDR1 LNHDA, CDR2 SQIVND (reference sequence). The CDR3 is CASSSLGGSTTYEQYF. As DNA, the CDR3 is TGTGCCAGTAGTTCCCTAGGGGGAAGCACAACCTACGAGCAGTACTTC.

The chain employs TRBV6-5 and TRBJ1-2; 8 positions agree with TRBD1. J was trimmed by 6 bases and V by 6 bases; bases with no gene match: 9. Germline CDR1 is MNHEY and CDR2 is SVGAGI. The CDR3 length is 14 residues. The CDR3 loop is CASRINQGAHGYTF. In DNA form, the CDR3 reads TGTGCCAGCAGAATCAACCAGGGGGCGCATGGCTACACCTTC.

This rearrangement joins TRBV6-5 to TRBJ1-4; 7 bases are a match to TRBD1. V was pared by 2 bases and J by 6 bases, with 6 bases of the junction left unmatched. Germline CDR1 and CDR2: MNHEY and SVGAGI. The CDR3 contains 15 residues. CDR3 nucleotides: TGTGCCAGCAGTTACAGGGGGCTCAAGGATGAAAAACTGTTTTTT. It translates to CASSYRGLKDEKLFF.

This clone came up once. The chain recombines TRBV19 with TRBJ2-2; 7 nucleotides line up with TRBD2. The trim removed 7 bases at V and 4 bases at J, leaving 12 bases unmatched. Germline loops: CDR1 LNHDA, CDR2 SQIVND (reference sequence). The CDR3 has 16 amino acids. The CDR3 sequence is CASNRKGLSSTGELFF. The DNA of the CDR3 is TGTGCCAGTAATCGAAAGGGACTATCAAGCACCGGGGAGCTGTTTTTT.

The rearrangement joins TRBV14 to TRBJ1-1, with TRBD1 as a possible D gene (5 bases). In germline, CDR1 is SGHDN, CDR2 FVKESK. Trimming removed 6 bases from V and 7 bases from J, with 9 bases in between. The CDR3 contains 11 residues. The CDR3 nucleotides read TGTGCCAGCAGAAGGGGCATTGAAGCTTTCTTT. This gives the protein CASRRGIEAFF.

The count of this clone is one. V and J are TRBV11-2 and TRBJ2-3, with a tentative D call TRBD1 (6 bases). Trimming took off 4 bases at V and 2 bases at J, with 22 bases between the two ends. The germline CDR1 and CDR2 sequences are SGHAT and FQNNGV. The CDR3 is made up of 18 amino acids. CDR3 nucleotide sequence: TGTGCCAGCAGCTACAGGGTGGGGCTGGGCGGGCACACAGATACGCAGTATTTT. Its translation: CASSYRVGLGGHTDTQYF.

The rearrangement uses TRBV28 and TRBJ1-5, with no clear D. V was pared by 6 bases and J by 7 bases, with 10 bases between. CDR1 and CDR2 (germline): MDHEN, SYDVKM. This CDR3 contains 12 residues. CDR3 residues: CASREVAQPQHF. The CDR3 DNA reads as TGTGCCAGCAGGGAGGTGGCACAGCCCCAGCATTTT. Combining the CDR3 with reference TRBV28 and TRBJ1-5 gives the whole variable domain DVKVTQSSRYLVKRTGEKVFLECVQDMDHENMFWYRQDPGLGLRLIYFSYDVKMKEKGDIPEGYSVSREKKERFSLILESASTNQTSMYLCASREVAQPQHFGDGTRLSIL.

This sequence joins TRBV28 and TRBJ2-7, with D perhaps TRBD1 (5 bases). Trimming cost V 2 bases and J 9 bases, with 8 bases left between them. This CDR3 comprises 11 residues. Germline CDR1 is MDHEN and CDR2 is SYDVKM. Here the CDR3 reads CASSLEGAQYF. CDR3 bases: TGTGCCAGCAGTTTAGAAGGGGCGCAGTACTTC.

This clone is a singleton in its sample. J is TRBJ1-3 and V is TRBV6-1; D uncertain. The CDR3 extends over 14 amino acids. Germline CDR1 is MNHNS and CDR2 is SASEGT. Trimming took 7 bases from V and 2 from J, leaving 12 bases between them. CDR3 loop: CASTSGSAGNTIYF. Here the CDR3 DNA reads TGTGCCAGCACCTCGGGGTCGGCTGGAAACACCATATATTTT.

This chain joins TRBV14 and TRBJ2-1, with a possible D match to TRBD1 (5 bases). The CDR3 runs to 15 residues. Per germline, CDR1 SGHDN and CDR2 FVKESK. V was clipped by 4 bases and J by 0 bases, with 10 bases between them. As DNA, the CDR3 is TGTGCCAGCAGCCGACAGATGAGCTCCTACAATGAGCAGTTCTTC. Translating gives CASSRQMSSYNEQFF.

The chain combines TRBV18 with TRBJ1-2; TRBD1 matches at 8 bases. The CDR3 contains 16 residues. CDR1 and CDR2 from the germline V gene are KGHSH and LQKENI. V lost 2 bases to trimming and J lost 4 bases; unmatched junction nucleotides: 9. CDR3 loop: CASSPSAGQGGYGYTF. The CDR3 DNA is TGTGCCAGCTCACCAAGCGCCGGACAGGGAGGCTATGGCTACACCTTC.

This clone was counted a single time. The chain employs TRBV12-2 and TRBJ1-2; TRBD1 is the table's D call, not checked against the DNA. TRBV12-2 is labeled a pseudogene. The CDR3 consists of 14 residues. CDR3 nucleotide sequence: TGTGCAAGTCGCTTAGCTAGGACAGGGCATGGCTACACCTTC. This codes for CASRLARTGHGYTF.

J is TRBJ2-3 and V is TRBV30, with D possibly matching TRBD2 (7 bases). The CDR3 runs 15 residues. Germline CDR1 reads GTSNPN; CDR2 reads SVGIG (reference sequence). Trimming took 5 bases from V and 2 from J, leaving 17 bases between them. The CDR3 reads CAWAIGGLSTDTQYF. CDR3 DNA sequence: TGTGCCTGGGCCATCGGGGGGCTCTCCACAGATACGCAGTATTTT.

This chain links TRBV30 with TRBJ2-7; D might be TRBD1 (5 bases). The germline gives CDR1 GTSNPN, CDR2 SVGIG (reference sequence). The CDR3 consists of 17 residues. Trimming left V 3 bases short and J 1 base short, with 22 bases between. The CDR3 DNA follows: TGTGCCTGGAGCTACCCAAAGGCAGGGATTGAGTCCTACGAGCAGTACTTC. Its translation: CAWSYPKAGIESYEQYF.

This chain joins TRBV27 and TRBJ2-3; TRBD2 might be the D (5 bases). The CDR3 is 15 amino acids. Germline V gives CDR1 MNHEY, CDR2 SMNVEV (reference sequence). V was clipped by 4 bases and J by 2 bases, with 13 bases between them. This chain's CDR3 is CASSYRDGLTDTQYF. In nucleotides, the CDR3 is TGTGCCAGCAGTTACCGAGACGGACTCACAGATACGCAGTATTTT.

This clone is a singleton in its sample. The chain carries TRBV7-2 and TRBJ2-7; maybe TRBD2 (5 bases). This CDR3 spans 13 amino acids. V shed 5 bases and J shed 6 bases, with 14 bases lying between them. Germline V lookup: CDR1 SGHTA, CDR2 FQGNSA. The CDR3 is CASSRSVRLEQYF. The DNA for the CDR3 is TGTGCCAGCAGCCGTAGCGTCCGCCTCGAGCAGTACTTC.